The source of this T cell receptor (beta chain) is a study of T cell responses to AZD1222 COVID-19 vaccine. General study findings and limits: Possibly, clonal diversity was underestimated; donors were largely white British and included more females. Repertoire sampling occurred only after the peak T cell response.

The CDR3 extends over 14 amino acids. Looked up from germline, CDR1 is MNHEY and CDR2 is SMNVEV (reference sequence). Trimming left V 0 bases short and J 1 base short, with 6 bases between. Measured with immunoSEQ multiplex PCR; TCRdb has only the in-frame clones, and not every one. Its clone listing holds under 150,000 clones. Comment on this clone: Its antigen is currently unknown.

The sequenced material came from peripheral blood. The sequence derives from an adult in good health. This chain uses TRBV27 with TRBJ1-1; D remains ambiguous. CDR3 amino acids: CASSLSRENTEAFF. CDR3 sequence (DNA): TGTGCCAGCAGTTTATCGAGGGAGAACACTGAAGCTTTCTTT.